The present entry profiles one TCR beta chain with its context. Its antigen is not yet known. Per-base qualities were not stored, and no clone one base away is much larger. The data originate from a study of T cell responses to AZD1222 COVID-19 vaccine (TCRdb year 2021). Background for the entire study: Because spike-specific TCR depth and breadth did not differ between the two schedules, AZD1222 recipients who got a second dose at roughly 4 weeks were pooled with those who got a second dose at roughly 12 weeks. A total of around 240 trial participants underwent TCR sequencing, of whom 200 to 220 had received two doses of AZD1222 and approximately 25 had received two doses of the MenACWY control vaccine. Trial participants were enrolled into age subgroups of 18-55, 56-69 and 70-plus years, which contained about 150, 28 and 57 TCR-sequenced participants, respectively. Overall study results and their limits: After two AZD1222 doses, spike-specific TCR breadth and depth were significantly higher than at day 0 and than in MenACWY recipients. No day 14 peak-response samples were available, so repertoires were characterized only after the peak T cell response. The 56-69-year group was small, and its depth increase did not reach significance, likely because of low power. Most participants were white British and females outnumbered males, and the authors suggested that clonal diversity may have been underestimated. Vaccine-associated CD4 TCRs spanned the whole spike protein, with dominant responses in regions 160-218 and 743-854. Conclusions about previously exposed vaccinees were limited because only 5 or 6 AZD1222 recipients were SARS-CoV-2 seropositive at baseline. Reportedly, almost half of the unique spike-specific TCRs recognized epitopes lying outside the regions that are mutated in the B.1.351 and B.1.1.7 variants.

V and J are truncated by 6 bases and 1 base respectively, leaving an intervening sequence of 9 bases. Per the germline V gene (reference sequence), SEHNR is the CDR1 and FQNEAQ is the CDR2. The CDR3 sequence holds 13 residues, the cysteine and phenylalanine included. The read is trimmed to its CDR3 DNA, 39 bases read in frame from base 1. The CDR3 regions of human TCRbeta chains were analyzed by immunosequencing. Under the source paper's analysis protocol: TCRs in the repertoires were compared against a reference library of SARS-CoV-2-specific TCRs that had been generated with the MIRA antigen-specificity platform. Breadth was defined as the fraction of unique TCRs that were SARS-CoV-2-associated. Depth was defined as the fraction of total T cells that were SARS-CoV-2-associated. Each spike-specific TCR was assigned to its reactive spike region and to a CD4 or CD8 class using the MIRA data. Log10-transformed breadth and depth values were compared by one-way ANOVA with Sidak's multiple comparisons tests. Drawn from immuneACCESS, this table holds only the in-frame rearrangements with V and J called that TCRdb kept. Clones are partly lost; checked studies trace under half to an unresolved V gene and leave the rest unexplained. The DNA gave D and trimming, while V, J and clone size come from that table. This sample holds roughly 100,000 clones; roughly 90% were observed only once. The top ten hold 2.5% to 3% of the sample.

This specimen's time point label, per the study, means: baseline before first vaccination. Vaccinee samples were obtained from the UK trials COV001 and COV002, which included a single-blind randomized controlled phase 2/3 trial of AZD1222 (ChAdOx1 nCoV-19) in healthy adults. For TCRbeta chain sequencing, PBMC samples from trial participants were taken at day 0 and at day 28 after the second dose. Sequenced here: peripheral blood, sampled on day 0 of AZD1222 vaccination. The source of this sequence is an adult in good health. Here the chain combines TRBV7-9 and TRBJ1-1; no D gene call is confident. The CDR3 protein is CASSRWENTEAFF. DNA sequence: TGTGCCAGCAGTCGGTGGGAGAACACTGAAGCTTTCTTT.